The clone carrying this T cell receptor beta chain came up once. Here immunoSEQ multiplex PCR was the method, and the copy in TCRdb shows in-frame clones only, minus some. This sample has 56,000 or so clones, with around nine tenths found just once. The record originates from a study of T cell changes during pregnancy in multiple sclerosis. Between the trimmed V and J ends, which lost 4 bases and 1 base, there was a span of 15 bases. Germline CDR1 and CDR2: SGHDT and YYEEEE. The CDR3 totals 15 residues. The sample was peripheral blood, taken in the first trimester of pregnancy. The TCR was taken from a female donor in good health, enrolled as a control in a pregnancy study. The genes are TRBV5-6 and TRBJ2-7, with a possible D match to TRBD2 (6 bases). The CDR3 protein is CASSLANAGSYEQYF. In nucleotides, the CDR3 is TGTGCCAGCAGCCTCGCAAATGCGGGATCCTACGAGCAGTACTTC.